Listed below are T cell receptor beta chains from one sample, sequenced in a study of CD4+ T cells in melanoma. The method was immunoSEQ multiplex PCR; TCRdb's version includes in-frame clones alone and lacks a portion of them. Of about 50,000 clones in the sample, approximately 92% were seen once. The sequencing sample was made of peripheral blood. These TCRs come from a human donor with melanoma. The CDR3 runs from the conserved cysteine through the conserved F or W. The order of the fields is clone size, J gene, D gene, V gene, CDR3 protein, CDR3 DNA. A D gene is named only where the DNA matches it firmly. The size entry is marked missing in some rows and otherwise reads once, few, many or a size class.

. | TRBJ1-4 | . | TRBV7-8 | CASSLARGDRGGEKLFF | TGTGCCAGCAGCTTAGCCCGCGGAGACAGAGGGGGGGAAAAACTGTTTTTT
. | TRBJ1-1 | TRBD1 | TRBV27 | CASSPITGVFMNTEAFF | TGTGCCAGCAGTCCGATCACAGGGGTGTTCATGAACACTGAAGCTTTCTTT
. | TRBJ2-2 | TRBD1 | TRBV7-9 | CASTWTGKNTGELFF | TGTGCCAGCACCTGGACAGGGAAGAACACCGGGGAGCTGTTTTTT
. | TRBJ2-7 | . | TRBV6-1 | CASSPGLYEQYF | TGTGCCAGCAGCCCAGGACTCTACGAGCAGTACTTC
. | TRBJ1-1 | . | TRBV7-9 | CASSFFYKMNTEAFF | TGTGCCAGCAGCTTCTTCTACAAGATGAACACTGAAGCTTTCTTT
. | TRBJ1-2 | . | TRBV5-8 | CASSLYGEAYTF | TGTGCCAGCAGCTTGTACGGGGAGGCCTACACCTTC
. | TRBJ2-4 | . | TRBV7-9 | CASSSVTGWVKNIQYF | TGTGCCAGCAGCTCGGTTACAGGGTGGGTCAAAAACATTCAGTACTTC
once | TRBJ1-1 | . | TRBV19 | CASSIQNPMNTEAFF | TGTGCCAGTAGTATACAAAATCCCATGAACACTGAAGCTTTCTTT
. | TRBJ2-7 | . | TRBV7-8 | CASSPRSGRAPYEQYF | TGTGCCAGCAGCCCCCGCTCCGGCAGAGCACCCTACGAGCAGTACTTC
. | TRBJ2-6 | . | TRBV7-2 | CASSLDSGSGANVLTF | TGTGCCAGCAGCTTAGACTCGGGCTCTGGGGCCAACGTCCTGACTTTC
. | TRBJ2-7 | . | TRBV2 | CASNRRDSYEQYF | TGTGCCAGCAATCGCCGGGACTCTTACGAGCAGTACTTC
. | TRBJ2-3 | . | TRBV20-1 | CSGRAVDTQYF | TGCAGTGGGCGGGCGGTAGATACGCAGTATTTT
. | TRBJ2-2 | TRBD1 | TRBV5-4 | CASSGTGQGTGELFF | TGTGCCAGCAGCGGGACAGGGCAAGGTACCGGGGAGCTGTTTTTT
. | TRBJ1-6 | . | TRBV7-8 | CASSTFRGRGSPLHF | TGTGCCAGCAGCACGTTCAGGGGTCGGGGTTCACCCCTCCACTTT
. | TRBJ2-2 | . | TRBV7-2 | CASSLETGELFF | TGTGCCAGCAGCTTAGAAACCGGGGAGCTGTTTTTT
. | TRBJ1-1 | TRBD1 | TRBV6-1 | CASSEGQGRPAEAFF | TGTGCCAGCAGTGAAGGACAGGGTAGGCCGGCTGAAGCTTTCTTT
. | TRBJ1-2 | . | TRBV11-2 | CASSPGRVLVGYTF | TGTGCCAGCAGCCCTGGTAGGGTTTTAGTCGGCTACACCTTC
. | TRBJ1-2 | TRBD1 | TRBV28 | CASSRDRGSYTF | TGTGCCAGCAGCCGGGACAGGGGTTCTTACACCTTC
few | TRBJ1-2 | . | TRBV19 | CASNGIRYGYTF | TGTGCCAGTAATGGCATACGCTATGGCTACACCTTC
. | TRBJ2-7 | TRBD1 | TRBV2 | CASSPWDRPYEQYF | TGTGCCAGCAGTCCCTGGGACAGGCCCTACGAGCAGTACTTC
once | TRBJ1-5 | . | TRBV5-5 | CASSLAWSGNQPQHF | TGTGCCAGCAGCTTAGCCTGGTCGGGCAATCAGCCCCAGCATTTT
. | TRBJ2-7 | . | TRBV2 | CASTESRSSYEQYF | TGTGCCAGCACCGAAAGTCGGAGCTCCTACGAGCAGTACTTC
. | TRBJ2-3 | TRBD2 | TRBV19 | CASSIGAGEQYF | TGTGCCAGTAGTATAGGGGCGGGGGAGCAGTATTTT
once | TRBJ2-2 | . | TRBV27 | CASSVWTASNTGELFF | TGTGCCAGCAGTGTTTGGACAGCGTCGAACACCGGGGAGCTGTTTTTT
. | TRBJ1-2 | . | TRBV6-1 | CASTLLRGYTF | TGTGCCAGCACCTTATTACGTGGCTACACCTTC
. | TRBJ2-5 | TRBD2 | TRBV28 | CASSRGLAGGPGQETQYF | TGTGCCAGCAGTCGGGGACTAGCGGGGGGGCCGGGGCAAGAGACCCAGTACTTC
. | TRBJ2-1 | . | TRBV28 | CASSSRVNEQFF | TGTGCCAGCAGTTCGAGGGTTAATGAGCAGTTCTTC
. | TRBJ2-1 | . | TRBV2 | CASSGRDEQFF | TGTGCCAGCAGTGGACGAGATGAGCAGTTCTTC
. | TRBJ2-4 | TRBD1 | TRBV5-6 | CASSYDRDRIKNIQYF | TGTGCCAGCAGTTACGACAGGGACAGAATTAAAAACATTCAGTACTTC
. | TRBJ2-3 | . | TRBV5-4 | CASSLLSTDTQYF | TGTGCCAGCAGCTTACTTAGCACAGATACGCAGTATTTT
. | TRBJ1-1 | TRBD1 | TRBV9 | CASSVGEPGGTEAFF | TGTGCCAGCAGCGTAGGGGAACCAGGGGGCACTGAAGCTTTCTTT
. | TRBJ1-5 | . | TRBV7-6 | CASSLGGLGPQHF | TGTGCCAGCAGCCTGGGGGGACTTGGTCCCCAGCATTTT
. | TRBJ2-6 | . | TRBV5-8 | CASSFWAQGISGANVLTF | TGTGCCAGCAGCTTTTGGGCTCAGGGCATCTCGGGGGCCAACGTCCTGACTTTC
. | TRBJ1-1 | . | TRBV27 | CASSLEASRTEAFF | TGTGCCAGCAGTTTAGAGGCATCTAGAACTGAAGCTTTCTTT
. | TRBJ1-2 | . | TRBV4-2 | CASSQDRGQYGYTF | TGTGCCAGCAGCCAAGATCGGGGGCAGTATGGCTACACCTTC
. | TRBJ2-5 | TRBD2 | TRBV2 | CASSSYPLTSGGEETQYF | TGTGCCAGCAGTTCCTATCCTTTGACTAGCGGGGGGGAGGAGACCCAGTACTTC
. | TRBJ1-3 | TRBD1 | TRBV30 | CAWRSRGADRGDGTIYF | TGTGCCTGGAGAAGTCGAGGTGCGGACAGGGGAGATGGCACCATATATTTT
once | TRBJ1-2 | . | TRBV12-2 | CASRLAPLTGGDGYTF | TGTGCAAGTCGCTTAGCGCCCCTGACAGGGGGCGATGGCTACACCTTC
. | TRBJ1-2 | . | TRBV29-1 | CSVDGQHADYGYTF | TGCAGCGTTGACGGACAGCACGCGGACTATGGCTACACCTTC
. | TRBJ1-4 | TRBD1 | TRBV7-2 | CASSHPRGSRGGYEKLFF | TGTGCCAGCAGCCACCCGCGTGGGTCCAGGGGGGGTTATGAAAAACTGTTTTTT
. | TRBJ2-3 | TRBD2 | TRBV9 | CASSEGTSGADTQYF | TGTGCCAGCAGCGAGGGGACTAGCGGTGCAGATACGCAGTATTTT
few | TRBJ1-1 | . | TRBV19 | CASSLIGATVRNTEAFF | TGTGCCAGTAGCCTTATAGGGGCGACGGTGCGGAACACTGAAGCTTTCTTT
. | TRBJ1-5 | . | TRBV4-1 | CASSYRQDNQPQHF | TGCGCCAGCAGCTACAGACAGGACAATCAGCCCCAGCATTTT
. | TRBJ2-5 | TRBD1 | TRBV5-6 | CASSLGQGRSRETQYF | TGTGCCAGCAGTCTAGGACAGGGGAGGTCCAGAGAGACCCAGTACTTC
. | TRBJ2-7 | . | TRBV30 | CAWSRWAGKKAYEQYF | TGTGCCTGGAGTAGGTGGGCTGGAAAAAAGGCCTACGAGCAGTACTTC
. | TRBJ2-7 | . | TRBV19 | CASSIWGASHEQYF | TGTGCCAGTAGTATATGGGGGGCTTCTCACGAGCAGTACTTC
. | TRBJ2-2 | TRBD1 | TRBV6-5 | CASSYETGTTGELFF | TGTGCCAGCAGTTACGAGACAGGGACCACCGGGGAGCTGTTTTTT
once | TRBJ2-7 | . | TRBV10-3 | CAISELTPAGHGTYEQYF | TGTGCCATCAGTGAGTTAACGCCGGCGGGACACGGAACCTACGAGCAGTACTTC
medium-sized | TRBJ1-2 | TRBD1 | TRBV2 | CASSEAHGQGYGYTF | TGTGCCAGCAGTGAAGCGCACGGACAGGGCTATGGCTACACCTTC
. | TRBJ1-6 | . | TRBV29-1 | CSSFLGRGNEGRNSPLHF | TGCAGCTCCTTTCTTGGCAGGGGCAACGAGGGACGAAATTCACCCCTCCACTTT
. | TRBJ2-2 | . | TRBV5-1 | CASSIRLEGSGELFF | TGCGCCAGCAGCATCCGACTAGAAGGGTCCGGGGAGCTGTTTTTT